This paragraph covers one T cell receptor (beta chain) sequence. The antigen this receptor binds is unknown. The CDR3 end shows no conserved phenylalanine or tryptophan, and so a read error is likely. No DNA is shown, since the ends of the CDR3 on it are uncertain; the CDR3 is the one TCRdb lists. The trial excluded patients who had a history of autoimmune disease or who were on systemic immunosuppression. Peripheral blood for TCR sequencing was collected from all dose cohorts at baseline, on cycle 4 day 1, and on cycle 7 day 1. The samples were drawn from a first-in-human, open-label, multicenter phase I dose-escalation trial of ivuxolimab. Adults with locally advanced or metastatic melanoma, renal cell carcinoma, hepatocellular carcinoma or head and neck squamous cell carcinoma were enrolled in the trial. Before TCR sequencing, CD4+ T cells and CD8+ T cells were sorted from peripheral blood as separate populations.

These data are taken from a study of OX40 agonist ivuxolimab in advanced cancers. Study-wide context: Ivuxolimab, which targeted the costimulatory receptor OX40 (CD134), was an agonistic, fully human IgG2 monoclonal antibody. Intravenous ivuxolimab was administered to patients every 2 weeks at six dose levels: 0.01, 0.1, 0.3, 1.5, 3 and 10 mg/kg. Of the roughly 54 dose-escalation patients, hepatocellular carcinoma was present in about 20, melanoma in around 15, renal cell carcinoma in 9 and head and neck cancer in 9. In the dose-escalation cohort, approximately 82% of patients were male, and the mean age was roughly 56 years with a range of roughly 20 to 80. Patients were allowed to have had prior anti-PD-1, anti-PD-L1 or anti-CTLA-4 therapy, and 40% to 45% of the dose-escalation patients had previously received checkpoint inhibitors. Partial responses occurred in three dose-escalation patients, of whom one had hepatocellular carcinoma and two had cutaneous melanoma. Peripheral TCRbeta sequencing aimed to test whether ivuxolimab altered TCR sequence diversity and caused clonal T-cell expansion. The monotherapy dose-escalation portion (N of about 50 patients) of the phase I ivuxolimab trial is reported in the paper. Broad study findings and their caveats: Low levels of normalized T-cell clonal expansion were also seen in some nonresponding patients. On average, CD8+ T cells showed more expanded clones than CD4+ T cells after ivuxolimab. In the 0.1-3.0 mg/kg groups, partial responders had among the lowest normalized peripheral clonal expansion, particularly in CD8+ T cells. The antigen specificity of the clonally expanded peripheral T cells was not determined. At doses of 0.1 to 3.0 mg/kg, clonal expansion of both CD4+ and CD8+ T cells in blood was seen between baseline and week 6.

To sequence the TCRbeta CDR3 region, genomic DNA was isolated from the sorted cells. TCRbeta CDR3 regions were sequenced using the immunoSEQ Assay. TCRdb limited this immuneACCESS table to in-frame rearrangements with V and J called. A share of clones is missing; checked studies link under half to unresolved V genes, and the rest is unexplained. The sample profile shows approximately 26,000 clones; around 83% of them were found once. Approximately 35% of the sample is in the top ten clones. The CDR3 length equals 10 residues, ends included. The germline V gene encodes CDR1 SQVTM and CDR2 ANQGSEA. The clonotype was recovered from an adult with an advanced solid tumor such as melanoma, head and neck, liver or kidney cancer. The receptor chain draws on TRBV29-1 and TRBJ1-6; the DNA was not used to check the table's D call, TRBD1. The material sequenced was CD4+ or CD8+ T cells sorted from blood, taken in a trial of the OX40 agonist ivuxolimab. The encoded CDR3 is CSFGVQGWRL.